The 21 T cell receptor beta chains reported below all come from one sample, sequenced in a study of blood T cells in healthy people across ages. Next came a second PCR, run for about 6 to 12 cycles, which used a sample-barcoded 5' primer along with a J-beta primer mix. MiXCR, run by TCRdb on the 5' RACE reads, gives a single entry per CDR3 protein. The sample includes about 1.8 million distinct CDR3 sequences, about 49% of them seen just once. The material sequenced was blood. These receptors came from a woman aged 40 to 50 in good health.

In its sample, this clonotype was seen a few times. The gene calls are TRBV7-2 and TRBJ2-1, with unresolved D. Germline lookup yields CDR1 SGHTA and CDR2 FQGNSA. Trimming shortened V by 2 bases and J by 9 bases, and 8 bases separated the two germline ends. This CDR3 is 12 amino acids long. CDR3 in DNA: TGTGCCAGCAGCTTAAAGTCCGGTGAGCAGTTCTTC. Protein product: CASSLKSGEQFF.

This clonotype occurred a few times. V gene TRBV7-2 combines with J gene TRBJ2-3, with 9 bases lining up with TRBD2. Germline CDR1 reads SGHTA; CDR2 reads FQGNSA. V trimming: 3 bases; J trimming: 0 bases; junction bases outside the gene matches: 10. The CDR3 consists of 18 residues. In DNA, the CDR3 is TGTGCCAGCAGCTTTCTAGCGGGGACAATTACTAGCACAGATACGCAGTATTTT. Translating gives CASSFLAGTITSTDTQYF.

This chain links TRBV20-1 with TRBJ1-4, with TRBD1 identical over 7 bases. The CDR3 has 15 residues. V was pared by 3 bases and J by 2 bases, with 6 bases of the junction left unmatched. In germline, CDR1 is DFQATT, CDR2 SNEGSKA (reference sequence). DNA of the CDR3: TGCAGTGCTAGCCCGGGACAGCGGACTAATGAAAAACTGTTTTTT. It specifies CSASPGQRTNEKLFF.

This clonotype has just a few counts. The rearrangement links TRBV28 to TRBJ2-5; D possibly corresponds to TRBD1 (5 bases). Germline V gene lookup returns CDR1 MDHEN and CDR2 SYDVKM. Trimming took off 3 bases at V and 5 bases at J, with 13 bases between the two ends. The CDR3 is 14 amino acids. The CDR3 protein is CASSFYRQGETQYF. In DNA form, the CDR3 reads TGTGCCAGCAGTTTTTATCGGCAGGGTGAGACCCAGTACTTC.

This clonotype was recorded a few times. The chain employs TRBV12-3 or TRBV12-4 and TRBJ2-7, with TRBD2 identical over 10 bases. The end of the DNA is better explained by TRBJ2-5, so the J call may be wrong. The CDR3 loop spans 13 amino acids. The DNA of the CDR3 is TGTGCCAGCAGTCCGGGACTAGCGAAGACCCAGTACTTC. It codes for CASSPGLAKTQYF.

Details on this clonotype: At one end the junction does not follow the germline gene, possibly because of a read error. The CDR3 DNA reads as TGTGCCAGCAGCGTCGGGACAGGGCAAGAAAAGCTGTTTTTT. This sequence encodes CASSVGTGQEKLFF. The chain couples TRBV9 to TRBJ1-4, with 9 nucleotides matching TRBD1. CDR3 size: 14 residues. The germline CDR1 and CDR2 sequences are SGDLS and YYNGEE.

The chain uses TRBV7-9 and TRBJ1-2, with D hard to call. V lost 6 bases, J lost 7 bases, and 9 bases lay in between. CDR1 and CDR2 from the germline V gene are SEHNR and FQNEAQ (reference sequence). The CDR3 is 11 residues long. The CDR3 loop is CASSEVSGYTF. CDR3 in DNA: TGTGCCAGCAGTGAGGTTTCTGGCTACACCTTC. The full variable domain, its missing parts supplied by reference TRBV7-9 and TRBJ1-2, is DTGVSQNPRHKITKRGQNVTFRCDPISEHNRLYWYRQTLGQGPEFLTYFQNEAQLEKSRLLSDRFSAERPKGSFSTLEIQRTEQGDSAMYLCASSEVSGYTFGSGTRLTVV.

V is TRBV6-6 and J is TRBJ2-7, with D possibly being TRBD2 (7 bases). With the DNA end fitting TRBJ2-5 better, the J assignment may be wrong. Germline CDR1 reads MNHNY; CDR2 reads SVGAGI (reference sequence). The CDR3 loop spans 13 amino acids. Here the CDR3 reads CASHRGGAETQYF. As DNA, the CDR3 is TGTGCCAGCCACCGAGGGGGGGCCGAGACCCAGTACTTC.

This clonotype showed up just a few times. The chain combines TRBV27 with TRBJ2-1; D is possibly TRBD2 (6 bases). The V gene lost 7 bases and the J gene lost 8 bases, with 24 bases spanning the gap. This CDR3 has 16 amino acids. Germline V gives CDR1 MNHEY, CDR2 SMNVEV (reference sequence). In nucleotides, the CDR3 is TGTGCCAGCACCAACCTCGGGGGAAGTAGGATTTATGAGCAGTTCTTC. Translated, it gives CASTNLGGSRIYEQFF.

The rearrangement uses TRBV29-1 and TRBJ2-7; D unresolved. Germline V lookup: CDR1 SQVTM, CDR2 ANQGSEA. This CDR3 is 13 amino acids long. Trimming removed 5 bases at V and 7 bases at J, with 18 bases between. CDR3 nucleotides: TGCAGCGTTATGCTGGGCCCGGTCGTGGAGCAGTACTTC. Its translation: CSVMLGPVVEQYF.

CDR3 residues: CSARLTGVNYGYTF. DNA of the CDR3: TGCAGTGCTAGACTTACAGGGGTAAACTATGGCTACACCTTC. This sequence joins TRBV20-1 and TRBJ1-2; 7 bases line up with TRBD1. CDR3 length: 14 amino acids. Trimming removed 2 bases from V and 2 bases from J; junction bases left unmatched: 5. Germline V gene data show CDR1 as DFQATT and CDR2 as SNEGSKA (reference sequence).

J is TRBJ2-7 and V is TRBV18; D unresolved. The germline V gene has CDR1 KGHSH and CDR2 LQKENI. Trimming cost V 6 bases and J 5 bases, with 14 bases left between them. The CDR3 spans 13 residues. CDR3 bases: TGTGCCAGCTCGCCTACGCTTGCCGACGAGCAGTACTTC. Protein sequence: CASSPTLADEQYF.

V gene TRBV28 combines with J gene TRBJ2-3; either TRBD1 or TRBD2 may supply D (5 bases each). The CDR3 runs to 12 residues. Germline V gene sequence: CDR1 MDHEN, CDR2 SYDVKM. The CDR3 nucleotides are TGTGGGTCGTGGGGGAGCGCAGATACGCAGTATTTT. Residues: CGSWGSADTQYF.

The rearrangement uses TRBV10-3 and TRBJ2-5; 10 bases align to TRBD1. Germline V gene lookup returns CDR1 ENHRY and CDR2 SYGVKD. The CDR3 spans 17 residues. V lost 0 bases, J lost 5 bases, and 9 bases stayed unmatched. CDR3 DNA sequence: TGTGCCATCAGTGAGTCGAGGGTGGACAGGGGGTTTGAGACCCAGTACTTC. This gives the protein CAISESRVDRGFETQYF.

The rearrangement uses TRBV9 and TRBJ1-1; a possible D gene is TRBD1 (5 bases). V was shortened by 0 bases and J by 6 bases, with 12 bases between the two germline ends. This CDR3 contains 14 residues. Germline values: CDR1 SGDLS, CDR2 YYNGEE. This CDR3 reads CASSVGSGTAEAFF. DNA for the CDR3: TGTGCCAGCAGCGTAGGGTCCGGGACTGCTGAAGCTTTCTTT.

This chain links TRBV27 with TRBJ2-1; 10 bases map to TRBD1. The CDR3 has 17 residues. Germline trimming cut 6 bases from V and 4 bases from J; bases unmatched to any gene: 12. Germline V gene lookup returns CDR1 MNHEY and CDR2 SMNVEV (reference sequence). CDR3 DNA: TGTGCCAGCAGCCGTCTCGAGGGGACAGGGGAATACAATGAGCAGTTCTTC. Amino acids: CASSRLEGTGEYNEQFF.

The chain employs TRBV7-9 and TRBJ2-6, with D possibly TRBD1 on 8 matching bases. CDR3 length: 17 amino acids. The V end lost 7 bases, the J end lost 5 bases, and 21 bases lay between the germline ends. CDR1 and CDR2 (germline): SEHNR, FQNEAQ (reference sequence). CDR3 protein: CASISTGEGARANVLTF. The CDR3 DNA is TGTGCCAGCATCTCGACAGGGGAGGGAGCTAGGGCCAACGTCCTGACTTTC.

This rearrangement joins TRBV5-1 to TRBJ2-5; 14 nucleotides agree with TRBD2. The germline V gene has CDR1 SGHRS and CDR2 YFSETQ. This CDR3 spans 16 amino acids. The junction had 7 bases not matched to a gene; V was cut back by 4 bases and J by 5 bases. CDR3: CASSLEGLAGVETQYF. CDR3 in DNA: TGCGCCAGCAGCCTGGAGGGACTAGCGGGGGTGGAGACCCAGTACTTC. The full variable domain, rest sourced from reference TRBV5-1 and TRBJ2-5, is KAGVTQTPRYLIKTRGQQVTLSCSPISGHRSVSWYQQTPGQGLQFLFEYFSETQRNKGNFPGRFSGRQFSNSRSEMNVSTLELGDSALYLCASSLEGLAGVETQYFGPGTRLLVL.

This clonotype showed up just once. This rearrangement joins TRBV9 to TRBJ1-1; D gene ambiguous. CDR3 length: 12 residues. Germline CDR1 and CDR2: SGDLS and YYNGEE. V lost 0 bases and J lost 8, with 8 bases in between. The CDR3 DNA follows: TGTGCCAGCAGCGTAGAAGGTCTGGAAGCTTTCTTT. Protein sequence: CASSVEGLEAFF.

This clonotype was observed a handful of times. The V gene is TRBV2, the J gene TRBJ2-1; D perhaps matches TRBD1 (6 bases). The germline V and J ends were trimmed by 6 bases and 5 bases, with 11 bases remaining between them. This CDR3 has 13 amino acids. Germline V lookup: CDR1 SNHLY, CDR2 FYNNEI. The CDR3 bases are TGTGCCAGCAGAGGGGACAACCACAATGAGCAGTTCTTC. Translating gives CASRGDNHNEQFF.

V usage is TRBV7-6 and J usage is TRBJ2-7, with D possibly TRBD1 on 6 matching bases. The V and J ends lost 2 bases and 5 bases respectively, with 22 bases between them. CDR1 and CDR2 from the germline V gene are SGHVS and FNYEAQ. The CDR3 extends over 17 amino acids. CDR3 loop: CASSLRPTGRSLDEQYF. Written as DNA, the CDR3 is TGTGCCAGCAGCTTAAGGCCCACAGGGCGGTCCCTCGACGAGCAGTACTTC.